A selection of T cell receptor beta chains follows, all from one sample in a study of T cell repertoires in urothelial bladder cancer. Assay: immunoSEQ multiplex PCR; the TCRdb copy retains only in-frame clones and omits some. The sample records under 15,000 clones, around two thirds being singletons. Material for sequencing was tumor-infiltrating cells from bladder cancer. Receptors originate from a human donor with urothelial carcinoma. Each CDR3 is given with its conserved first and last residue. The D gene is left open where the match is weak. Rows may omit the clone size; those that give it use once, few, many or a size class.

CASSFDRTDEQFF | TGTGCCAGCAGCTTCGATAGGACAGACGAGCAGTTCTTC | TRBJ2-1 | TRBV7-2 | NA | NA
CASSQDWGVYNEQFF | TGTGCCAGCAGCCAAGATTGGGGGGTCTACAATGAGCAGTTCTTC | TRBJ2-1 | TRBV14 | NA | NA
CASSSGGSSGNTIYF | TGTGCCAGCAGTTCCGGGGGCAGCTCTGGAAACACCATATATTTT | TRBJ1-3 | TRBV6-1 | NA | NA
CACLWGFNYGYTF | TGTGCCTGCCTTTGGGGTTTTAACTATGGCTACACCTTC | TRBJ1-2 | TRBV30 | NA | NA
CASSSGQGEETQYF | TGTGCCAGCAGCTCGGGACAGGGAGAAGAGACCCAGTACTTC | TRBJ2-5 | TRBV7-9 | TRBD1 | NA
CASSVTDRERTVKRGYTF | TGTGCCAGCAGCGTTACCGACAGGGAACGGACAGTAAAACGCGGCTACACCTTC | TRBJ1-2 | TRBV9 | TRBD1 | NA
CASSLRAGELFF | TGTGCCAGCAGTTTAAGGGCCGGGGAGCTGTTTTTT | TRBJ2-2 | TRBV27 | NA | NA
CASRETGDTEAFF | TGCGCCAGCAGGGAAACAGGGGACACTGAAGCTTTCTTT | TRBJ1-1 | TRBV10-1 | TRBD1 | NA
CASSLLGAYNEQFF | TGTGCCAGCAGCTTACTCGGAGCTTACAATGAGCAGTTCTTC | TRBJ2-1 | TRBV5-6 | NA | NA
CASSLGGGTDTQYF | TGTGCCAGCAGCTTAGGAGGGGGCACAGATACGCAGTATTTT | TRBJ2-3 | TRBV11-3 | NA | NA
CASSRAQETQYF | TGTGCCAGCAGCAGGGCCCAAGAGACCCAGTACTTC | TRBJ2-5 | TRBV2 | NA | NA
CASSGTGDRRSYNSPLHF | TGTGCCAGCAGTGGGACAGGGGACCGGCGCTCCTATAATTCACCCCTCCACTTT | TRBJ1-6 | TRBV2 | TRBD1 | medium-sized
CASSYTEQPQHF | TGTGCCAGCAGTTATACAGAGCAGCCCCAGCATTTT | TRBJ1-5 | TRBV6-1 | NA | NA
CASGTGESEKLFF | TGTGCCAGCGGGACAGGGGAGTCAGAAAAACTGTTTTTT | TRBJ1-4 | TRBV7-2 | TRBD1 | NA
CASSYSPGDGQPQHF | TGTGCCAGCAGCTACTCCCCGGGGGACGGTCAGCCCCAGCATTTT | TRBJ1-5 | TRBV7-6 | NA | few
CASRTTSGGETQYF | TGTGCCAGCAGGACTACTAGCGGGGGAGAGACCCAGTACTTC | TRBJ2-5 | TRBV11-2 | TRBD2 | NA
CASQSAGDTGELFF | TGTGCCAGCCAGTCCGCGGGGGACACCGGGGAGCTGTTTTTT | TRBJ2-2 | TRBV2 | TRBD2 | NA
CASSRSGQLGQYF | TGTGCCAGCAGCAGGTCCGGGCAGCTGGGGCAGTACTTC | TRBJ2-7 | TRBV11-2 | NA | NA
CASSQTGNQPQHF | TGTGCCAGCAGCCAGACAGGGAATCAGCCCCAGCATTTT | TRBJ1-5 | TRBV5-5 | TRBD1 | NA
CTSSHPSGGSENTEAFF | TGCACCAGCAGCCACCCATCGGGGGGATCCGAGAACACTGAAGCTTTCTTT | TRBJ1-1 | TRBV1 | NA | NA
CASSYGGAAEKLFF | TGTGCCAGCAGTTATGGGGGGGCAGCCGAAAAACTGTTTTTT | TRBJ1-4 | TRBV6-5 | NA | NA
CASSPGRRLAGGRGLETQYF | TGTGCCAGCAGCCCAGGAAGGAGGCTAGCGGGGGGGCGAGGTTTAGAGACCCAGTACTTC | TRBJ2-5 | TRBV4-2 | TRBD2 | NA
CASSLHYEQFF | TGTGCCAGCAGCTTACACTACGAGCAGTTCTTC | TRBJ2-1 | TRBV11-1 | NA | NA
CASSGRGAGSSYNSPLHF | TGTGCCAGCAGTGGGCGCGGTGCAGGGAGCTCCTATAATTCACCCCTCCACTTT | TRBJ1-6 | TRBV2 | NA | once
CASSLDSGSYNEQFF | TGTGCCAGCAGCTTAGATAGCGGGTCCTACAATGAGCAGTTCTTC | TRBJ2-1 | TRBV7-8 | TRBD2 | NA
CASSLRRSTDTQYF | TGTGCCAGCAGTCTTCGGCGTAGCACAGATACGCAGTATTTT | TRBJ2-3 | TRBV6-5 | NA | medium-sized
CASSLGAGTSADTQYF | TGTGCCAGCAGCTTGGGGGCCGGGACTAGCGCAGATACGCAGTATTTT | TRBJ2-3 | TRBV7-7 | TRBD2 | NA
CASSFSLRTNEKLFF | TGTGCCAGCAGTTTCTCTTTAAGAACTAATGAAAAACTGTTTTTT | TRBJ1-4 | TRBV27 | NA | NA
CASSFRAVHYNSPLHF | TGTGCCAGCAGCTTCCGGGCCGTGCACTATAATTCACCCCTCCACTTT | TRBJ1-6 | TRBV7-3 | NA | once